This T cell receptor beta chain comes out of a study of blood T cells in healthy people across ages. Points from the study as a whole: PBMCs that were unsorted prevented a conclusive naive versus antigen-experienced comparison. Strong correlation was found linking TCR beta diversity to naive T cell percentage.

Through a sample-barcoded 5' primer and a J-beta primer mix, a second PCR was run for roughly 7 to 11 cycles. MiXCR, applied by TCRdb to the 5' RACE reads, yields one record per CDR3 protein. The sample shows around 1,900,000 distinct CDR3 sequences, about two fifths of them seen only once. Turning to this clonotype: Its antigen is as yet unknown.

The ends lost 2 bases at V and 8 bases at J; junction bases unmatched: 4. The germline V gene encodes CDR1 MNHEY and CDR2 SVGAGI. This CDR3 region has 15 residues. Sequenced sample: blood. The receptor was derived from a human donor in good health. The rearrangement joins TRBV6-5 to TRBJ2-1; the match to TRBD1 covers 12 bases. The CDR3 sequence: CASSYTGTGGHEQFF. The CDR3 coding sequence is TGTGCCAGCAGTTACACCGGGACAGGGGGCCATGAGCAGTTCTTC.